A selection of T cell receptor beta chains follows, all from one sample in a study of blood T cells in healthy people across ages. TCRdb ran MiXCR on the 5' RACE reads and lists one entry per CDR3 protein. This table has over a million distinct CDR3 sequences, roughly two fifths appearing once. The sequenced sample was blood. Source of these receptors: a young woman in good health. CDR3s leave out the opening cysteine and the closing phenylalanine or tryptophan. D genes are given only for firm matches. For some rows the clone size is stated as once, few or many, or as a class when expanded; others skip it.

d_gene,abundance,v_gene,CDR3aa
TRBD1,few,TRBV7-2,ASSLGDRLGTEAF
TRBD1,few,TRBV6-1,ASSRATGVEDTQY
TRBD2,few,TRBV9,ASSTPGGLQF
TRBD2,.,TRBV29-1,SVPSKTSGDSWELYNEQF
.,few,TRBV20-1,SAPIDSSSPPGY
.,few,TRBV5-5,ASSLVARLAGELF
.,.,TRBV3-1,ASSQANLQGPNEKLF
.,few,TRBV4-3,ASSQDFGLTETQY
.,.,TRBV12-3/TRBV12-4,ASRGTANTGELF
TRBD2,.,TRBV10-3,AIKETSGASYEQY
.,few,TRBV20-1,SASPGGSTEAF
TRBD1,few,TRBV24-1,ATSEGTGGLNTEAF
.,few,TRBV4-1,ASSQATLQREKLF